The rows below give T cell receptor beta chains drawn from one sample of a study of T cell changes during pregnancy in multiple sclerosis. Sequencing used immunoSEQ multiplex PCR; TCRdb keeps in-frame clones, though not all of them. The repertoire holds 30,000 to 40,000 clones, 90% seen once, with more than 0.5% in the top ten. The source was CD4+ T cells from peripheral blood mononuclear cells, collected in the second trimester of pregnancy. The receptor source for this set is a female donor with multiple sclerosis, enrolled in a pregnancy study. Each CDR3 is given with its conserved first and last residue. Fields, in order: D gene, V gene, J gene, clone size, CDR3 DNA, CDR3 protein. The D gene is left open where the match is weak. Expanded clones get a size class; other rows say once, few or many, or leave the size out.

d_gene: TRBD2; v_gene: TRBV5-1; j_gene: TRBJ2-1; abundance: -; CDR3nt: TGCGCCAGCAGCCCTAGCGGTAACTCCTACAATGAGCAGTTCTTC; CDR3aa: CASSPSGNSYNEQFF
d_gene: -; v_gene: TRBV19; j_gene: TRBJ1-2; abundance: -; CDR3nt: TGTGCCAGTACGCGAGGAACCTATGGCTACACCTTC; CDR3aa: CASTRGTYGYTF
d_gene: TRBD2; v_gene: TRBV15; j_gene: TRBJ2-3; abundance: -; CDR3nt: TGTGCCACCAGCAGGACTAGCGGGAGGAAAACTAGCACAGATACGCAGTATTTT; CDR3aa: CATSRTSGRKTSTDTQYF
d_gene: -; v_gene: TRBV6-6; j_gene: TRBJ1-3; abundance: -; CDR3nt: TGTGCCGCCTGGCGGGAAGGGGACGGAAACACCATATATTTT; CDR3aa: CAAWREGDGNTIYF
d_gene: -; v_gene: TRBV28; j_gene: TRBJ2-4; abundance: -; CDR3nt: TGTGCCAGCACCCTAAAGTTTGGCGGTGCGGCCAAAAACATTCAGTACTTC; CDR3aa: CASTLKFGGAAKNIQYF
d_gene: TRBD2; v_gene: TRBV5-8; j_gene: TRBJ2-3; abundance: -; CDR3nt: TGTGCCAGCAGCCTATTTACCTTACCCGGGGGGGATACGCAGTATTTT; CDR3aa: CASSLFTLPGGDTQYF
d_gene: -; v_gene: TRBV9; j_gene: TRBJ1-1; abundance: -; CDR3nt: TGTGCCAGCAGCGTAACCCCGTGGGGGGAGGGTGAAGCTTTCTTT; CDR3aa: CASSVTPWGEGEAFF
d_gene: -; v_gene: TRBV5-4; j_gene: TRBJ2-7; abundance: -; CDR3nt: TGTGCCAGCAGCCCTTCAGGAGGAACCCACTACGAGCAGTACTTC; CDR3aa: CASSPSGGTHYEQYF
d_gene: TRBD1; v_gene: TRBV28; j_gene: TRBJ1-2; abundance: few; CDR3nt: TGTGCCAGCAGTCCGTTAAGACAGGGCAGCTACACCTTC; CDR3aa: CASSPLRQGSYTF
d_gene: -; v_gene: TRBV11-2; j_gene: TRBJ1-5; abundance: -; CDR3nt: TGTGCCAGCAGCTTGACAGACAATCAGCCCCAGCATTTT; CDR3aa: CASSLTDNQPQHF
d_gene: TRBD1; v_gene: TRBV6-5; j_gene: TRBJ1-5; abundance: -; CDR3nt: TGTGCCAGCAGCCGGGACAGGGCAGATCAGCCCCAGCATTTT; CDR3aa: CASSRDRADQPQHF
d_gene: TRBD2; v_gene: TRBV2; j_gene: TRBJ2-7; abundance: once; CDR3nt: TGTGCCAGCAGTGAAGGGCTAGCGGGAGGGCCGGGTGAGCAGTACTTC; CDR3aa: CASSEGLAGGPGEQYF
d_gene: TRBD1; v_gene: TRBV7-2; j_gene: TRBJ1-2; abundance: -; CDR3nt: TGTGCCAGCAGCTCTACAGGGGGCTATGGCTACACCTTC; CDR3aa: CASSSTGGYGYTF
d_gene: TRBD1; v_gene: TRBV6-5; j_gene: TRBJ1-2; abundance: -; CDR3nt: TGTGCCAGCAGTTCCGACAGGGACTATGGCTACACCTTC; CDR3aa: CASSSDRDYGYTF
d_gene: TRBD1; v_gene: TRBV5-5; j_gene: TRBJ1-1; abundance: -; CDR3nt: TGTGCCAGCATCTCCGGGACAGGCCACACTGAAGCTTTCTTT; CDR3aa: CASISGTGHTEAFF